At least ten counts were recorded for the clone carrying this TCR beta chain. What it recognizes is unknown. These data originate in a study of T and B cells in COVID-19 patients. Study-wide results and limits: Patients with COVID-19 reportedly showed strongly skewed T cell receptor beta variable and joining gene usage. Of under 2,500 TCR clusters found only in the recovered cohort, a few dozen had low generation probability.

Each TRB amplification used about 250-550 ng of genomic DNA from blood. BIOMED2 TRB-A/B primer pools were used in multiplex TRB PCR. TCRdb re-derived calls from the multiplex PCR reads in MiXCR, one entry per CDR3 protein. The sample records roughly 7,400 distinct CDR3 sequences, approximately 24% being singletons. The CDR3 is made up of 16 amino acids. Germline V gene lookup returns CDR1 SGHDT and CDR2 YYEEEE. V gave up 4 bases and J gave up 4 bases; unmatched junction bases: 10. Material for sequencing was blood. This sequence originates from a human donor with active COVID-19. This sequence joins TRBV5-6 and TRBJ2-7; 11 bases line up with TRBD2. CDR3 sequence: CASSPRGSGRGYEQYF. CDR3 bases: TGTGCCAGCAGCCCCCGGGGTAGCGGGAGGGGGTACGAGCAGTACTTC.